The source of this T cell receptor (beta chain) is a study of blood T cells in healthy people across ages. The V gene end was trimmed by 6 bases and the J gene end by 1 base; junction bases not matched to a gene: 6. Germline lookup yields CDR1 DFQATT and CDR2 SNEGSKA (reference sequence). The CDR3 has 13 residues. Primed by a sample-barcoded 5' primer and a J-beta primer mix, a second PCR proceeded for 7 to 11 cycles. Via MiXCR, TCRdb re-called the 5' RACE reads, giving one row per CDR3 protein. This sample has 600,000 to 1,000,000 distinct CDR3 sequences, with about three fifths found just once. Sequencing was carried out using blood. The sequence was collected from a young man in good health. The rearrangement joins TRBV20-1 to TRBJ2-7; 7 nucleotides align to TRBD1. As DNA, the CDR3 is TGCAGTGCGCCAAAGACAGGGTCCTACGAGCAGTACTTC. It specifies CSAPKTGSYEQYF.